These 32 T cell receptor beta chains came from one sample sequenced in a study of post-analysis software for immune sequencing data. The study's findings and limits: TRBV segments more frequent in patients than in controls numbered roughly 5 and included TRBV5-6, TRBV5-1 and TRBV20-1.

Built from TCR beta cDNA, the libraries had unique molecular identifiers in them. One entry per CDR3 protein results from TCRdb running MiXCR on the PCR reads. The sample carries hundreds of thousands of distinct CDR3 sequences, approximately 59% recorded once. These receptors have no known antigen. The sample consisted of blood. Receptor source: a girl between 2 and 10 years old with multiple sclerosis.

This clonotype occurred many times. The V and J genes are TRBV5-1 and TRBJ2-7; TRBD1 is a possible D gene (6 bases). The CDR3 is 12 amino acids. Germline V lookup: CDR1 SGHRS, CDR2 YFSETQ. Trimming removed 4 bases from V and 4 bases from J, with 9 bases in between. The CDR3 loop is CASSGQGYEQYF. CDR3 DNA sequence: TGCGCCAGCAGCGGCCAGGGGTACGAGCAGTACTTC.

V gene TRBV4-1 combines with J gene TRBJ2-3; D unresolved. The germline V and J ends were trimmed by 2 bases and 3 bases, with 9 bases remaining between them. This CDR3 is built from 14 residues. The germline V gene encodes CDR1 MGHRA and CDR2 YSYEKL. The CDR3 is CASSQSVLTDTQYF. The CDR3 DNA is TGCGCCAGCAGCCAATCGGTGTTGACAGATACGCAGTATTTT.

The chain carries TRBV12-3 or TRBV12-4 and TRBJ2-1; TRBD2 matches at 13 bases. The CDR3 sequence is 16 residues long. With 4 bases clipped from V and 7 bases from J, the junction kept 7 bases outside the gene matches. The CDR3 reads CASSSKGLAGWNEQFF. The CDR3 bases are TGTGCCAGCAGTTCCAAGGGACTAGCGGGATGGAATGAGCAGTTCTTC.

The CDR3 DNA is TGCAGTGCGGAGACAGGGGGCAGGAATCAGCCCCAGCATTTT. Translated: CSAETGGRNQPQHF. The gene calls are TRBV20-1 and TRBJ1-5, with 10 bases aligning to TRBD1. Trimming cost V 6 bases and J 4 bases; bases outside gene matches: 6. The CDR3 extends over 14 amino acids. Germline V gives CDR1 DFQATT, CDR2 SNEGSKA (reference sequence).

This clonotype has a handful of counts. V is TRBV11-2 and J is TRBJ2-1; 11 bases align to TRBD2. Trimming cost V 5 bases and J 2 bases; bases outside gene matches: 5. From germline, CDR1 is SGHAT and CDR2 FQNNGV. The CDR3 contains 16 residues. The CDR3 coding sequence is TGTGCCAGCAGCCACGGGACTAGCGGTACCTACAATGAGCAGTTCTTC. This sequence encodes CASSHGTSGTYNEQFF.

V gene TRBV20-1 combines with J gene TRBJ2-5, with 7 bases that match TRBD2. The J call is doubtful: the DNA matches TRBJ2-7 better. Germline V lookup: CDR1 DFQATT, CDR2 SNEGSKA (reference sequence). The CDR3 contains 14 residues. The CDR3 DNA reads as TGCAGTGCTAGAGATTTTTCGGGGGGCTACGAGCAGTACTTC. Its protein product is CSARDFSGGYEQYF.

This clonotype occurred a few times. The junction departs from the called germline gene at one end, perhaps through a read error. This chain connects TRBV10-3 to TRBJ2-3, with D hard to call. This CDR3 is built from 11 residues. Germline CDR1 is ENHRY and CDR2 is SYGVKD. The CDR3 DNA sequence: TGTGCCACCAGTGCCACAGATACGCAGTATTTT. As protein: CATSATDTQYF.

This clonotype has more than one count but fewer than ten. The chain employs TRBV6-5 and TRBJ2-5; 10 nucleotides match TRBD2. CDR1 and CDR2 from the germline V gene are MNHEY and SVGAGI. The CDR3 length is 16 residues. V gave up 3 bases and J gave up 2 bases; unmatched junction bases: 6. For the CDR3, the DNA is TGTGCCAGCAGTTATAGGCTAGCGGGGGCACAAGAGACCCAGTACTTC. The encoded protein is CASSYRLAGAQETQYF.

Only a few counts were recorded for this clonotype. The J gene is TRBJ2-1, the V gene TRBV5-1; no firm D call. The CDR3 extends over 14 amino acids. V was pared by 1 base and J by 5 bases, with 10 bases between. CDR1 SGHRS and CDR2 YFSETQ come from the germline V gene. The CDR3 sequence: CASSLLSSDNEQFF. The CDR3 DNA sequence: TGCGCCAGCAGCTTGCTATCTAGTGACAATGAGCAGTTCTTC.

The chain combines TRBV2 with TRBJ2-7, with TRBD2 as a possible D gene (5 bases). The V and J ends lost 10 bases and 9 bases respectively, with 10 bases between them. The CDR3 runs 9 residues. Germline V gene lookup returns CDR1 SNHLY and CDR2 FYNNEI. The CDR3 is CATERGQYF. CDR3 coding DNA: TGTGCCACCGAACGGGGGCAGTACTTC.

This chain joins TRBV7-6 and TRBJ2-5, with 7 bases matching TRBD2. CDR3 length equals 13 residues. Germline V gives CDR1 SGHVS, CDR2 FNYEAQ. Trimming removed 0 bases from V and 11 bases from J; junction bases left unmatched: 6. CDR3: CASSLAPGREQYF. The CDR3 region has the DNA TGTGCCAGCAGCTTAGCCCCAGGGAGGGAGCAGTACTTC.

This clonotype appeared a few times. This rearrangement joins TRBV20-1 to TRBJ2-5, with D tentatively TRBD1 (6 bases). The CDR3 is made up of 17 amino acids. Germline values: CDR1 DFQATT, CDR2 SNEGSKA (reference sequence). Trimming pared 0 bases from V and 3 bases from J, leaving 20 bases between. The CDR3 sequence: CSARDNTAPGHEETQYF. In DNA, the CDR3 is TGCAGTGCTAGAGATAACACAGCGCCGGGACATGAAGAGACCCAGTACTTC.

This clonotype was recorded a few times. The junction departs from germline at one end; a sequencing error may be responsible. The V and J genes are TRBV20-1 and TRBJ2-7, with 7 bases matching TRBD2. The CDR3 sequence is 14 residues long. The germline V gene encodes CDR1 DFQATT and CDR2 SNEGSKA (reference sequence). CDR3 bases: TGCAGTGCTGGAGAGGCGGGAGACGGCTACGAGCAGTACTTC. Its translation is CSAGEAGDGYEQYF.

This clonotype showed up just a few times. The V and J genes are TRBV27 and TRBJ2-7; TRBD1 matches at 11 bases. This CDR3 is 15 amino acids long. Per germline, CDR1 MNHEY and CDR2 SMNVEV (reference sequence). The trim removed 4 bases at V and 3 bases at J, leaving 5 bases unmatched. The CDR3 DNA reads TGTGCCAGCAGTTACGGACAGGGGGCTAACTACGAGCAGTACTTC. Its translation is CASSYGQGANYEQYF.

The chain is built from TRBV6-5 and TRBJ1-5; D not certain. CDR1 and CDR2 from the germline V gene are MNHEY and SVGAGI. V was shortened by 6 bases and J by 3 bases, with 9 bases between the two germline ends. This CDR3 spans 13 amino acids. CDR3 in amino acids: CASSLNHNQPQHF. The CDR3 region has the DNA TGTGCCAGCAGCCTTAACCACAATCAGCCCCAGCATTTT.

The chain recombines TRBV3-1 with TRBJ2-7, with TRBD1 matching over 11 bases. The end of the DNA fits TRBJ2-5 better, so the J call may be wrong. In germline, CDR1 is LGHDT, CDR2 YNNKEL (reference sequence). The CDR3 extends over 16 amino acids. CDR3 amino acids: CASSQDRTGGAETQYF. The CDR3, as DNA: TGTGCCAGCAGCCAAGATCGGACAGGGGGCGCGGAGACCCAGTACTTC.

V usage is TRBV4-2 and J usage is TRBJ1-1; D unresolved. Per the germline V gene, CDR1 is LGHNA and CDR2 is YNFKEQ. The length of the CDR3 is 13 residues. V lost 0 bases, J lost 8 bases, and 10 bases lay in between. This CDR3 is CASSQDFSPEAFF. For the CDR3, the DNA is TGTGCCAGCAGCCAAGATTTTTCCCCCGAAGCTTTCTTT.

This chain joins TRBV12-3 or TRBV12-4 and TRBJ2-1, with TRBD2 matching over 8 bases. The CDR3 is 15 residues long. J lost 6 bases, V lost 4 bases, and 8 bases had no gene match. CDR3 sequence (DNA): TGTGCCAGCAGTTCCACCGGGACTAGTCCCAATGAGCAGTTCTTC. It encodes CASSSTGTSPNEQFF.

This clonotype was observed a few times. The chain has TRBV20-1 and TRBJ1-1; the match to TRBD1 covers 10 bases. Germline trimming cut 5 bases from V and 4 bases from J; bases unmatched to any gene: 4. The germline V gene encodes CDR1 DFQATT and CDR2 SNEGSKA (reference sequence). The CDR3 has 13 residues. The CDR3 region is CSARRTGGTEAFF. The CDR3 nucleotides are TGCAGTGCTCGCCGGACAGGGGGCACTGAAGCTTTCTTT.

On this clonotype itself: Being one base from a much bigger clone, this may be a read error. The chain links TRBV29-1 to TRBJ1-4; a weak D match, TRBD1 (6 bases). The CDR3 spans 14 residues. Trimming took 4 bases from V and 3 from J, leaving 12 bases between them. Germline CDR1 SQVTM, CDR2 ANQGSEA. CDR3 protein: CSVGPDSANEKLFF. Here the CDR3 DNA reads TGCAGCGTTGGCCCGGACAGTGCTAATGAAAAACTGTTTTTT.

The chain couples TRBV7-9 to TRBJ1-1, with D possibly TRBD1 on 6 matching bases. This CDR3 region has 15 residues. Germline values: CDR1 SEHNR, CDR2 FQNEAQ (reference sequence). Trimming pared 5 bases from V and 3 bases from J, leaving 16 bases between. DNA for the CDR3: TGTGCCAGCAGCCAATACGAGACAGGCCACACTGAAGCTTTCTTT. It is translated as CASSQYETGHTEAFF.

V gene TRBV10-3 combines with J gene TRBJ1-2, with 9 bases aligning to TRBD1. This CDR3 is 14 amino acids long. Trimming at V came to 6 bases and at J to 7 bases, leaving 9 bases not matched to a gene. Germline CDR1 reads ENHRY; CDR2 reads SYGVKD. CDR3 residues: CAISQQQGAGGYTF. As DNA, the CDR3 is TGTGCCATCAGCCAACAACAGGGGGCAGGTGGCTACACCTTC.

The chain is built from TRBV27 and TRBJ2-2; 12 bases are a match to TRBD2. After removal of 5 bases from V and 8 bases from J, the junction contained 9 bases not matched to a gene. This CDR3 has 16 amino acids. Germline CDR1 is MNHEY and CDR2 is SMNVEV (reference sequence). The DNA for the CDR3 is TGTGCCAGCAGTACCACTAGCGGGAGGTCCTCTGGGGAGCTGTTTTTT. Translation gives CASSTTSGRSSGELFF.

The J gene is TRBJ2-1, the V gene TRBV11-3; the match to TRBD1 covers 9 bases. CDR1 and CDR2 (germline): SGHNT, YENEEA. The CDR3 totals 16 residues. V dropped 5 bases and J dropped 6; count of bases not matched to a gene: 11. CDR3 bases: TGTGCCAGCAGCGACGTCAAGAGGACAGGGGTCAATGAGCAGTTCTTC. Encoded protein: CASSDVKRTGVNEQFF. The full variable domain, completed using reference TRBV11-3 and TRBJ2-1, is EAGVVQSPRYKIIEKKQPVAFWCNPISGHNTLYWYLQNLGQGPELLIRYENEEAVDDSQLPKDRFSAERLKGVDSTLKIQPAELGDSAVYLCASSDVKRTGVNEQFFGPGTRLTVL.

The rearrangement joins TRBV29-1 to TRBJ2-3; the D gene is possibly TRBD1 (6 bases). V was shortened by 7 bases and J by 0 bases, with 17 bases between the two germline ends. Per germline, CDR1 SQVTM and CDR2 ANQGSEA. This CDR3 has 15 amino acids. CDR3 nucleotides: TGCAGCGCTATGACAGGCCCCCCTAGCACAGATACGCAGTATTTT. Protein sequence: CSAMTGPPSTDTQYF.

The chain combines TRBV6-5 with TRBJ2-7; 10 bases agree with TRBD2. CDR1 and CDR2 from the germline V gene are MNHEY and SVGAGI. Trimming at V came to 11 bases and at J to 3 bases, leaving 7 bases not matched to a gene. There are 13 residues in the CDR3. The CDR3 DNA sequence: TGTGCCGTTAAGCGGGAGGGCCGCTACGAGCAGTACTTC. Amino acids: CAVKREGRYEQYF.

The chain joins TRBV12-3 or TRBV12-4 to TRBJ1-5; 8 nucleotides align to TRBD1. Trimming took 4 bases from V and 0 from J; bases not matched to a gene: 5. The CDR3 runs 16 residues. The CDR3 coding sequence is TGTGCCAGCAGTTCTCAGGGGGCCCGTAGCAATCAGCCCCAGCATTTT. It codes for CASSSQGARSNQPQHF.

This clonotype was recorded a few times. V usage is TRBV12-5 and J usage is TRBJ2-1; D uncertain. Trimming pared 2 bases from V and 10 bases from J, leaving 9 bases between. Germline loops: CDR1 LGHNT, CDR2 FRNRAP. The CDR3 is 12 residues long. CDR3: CASGLPQFEQFF. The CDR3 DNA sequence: TGTGCTAGTGGTTTGCCCCAATTCGAGCAGTTCTTC.

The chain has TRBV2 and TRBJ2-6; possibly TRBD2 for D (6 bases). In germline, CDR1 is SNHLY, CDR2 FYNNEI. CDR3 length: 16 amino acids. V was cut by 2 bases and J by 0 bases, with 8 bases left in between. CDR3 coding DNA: TGTGCCAGCAGTGAATGGCGGGACTCTGGGGCCAACGTCCTGACTTTC. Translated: CASSEWRDSGANVLTF. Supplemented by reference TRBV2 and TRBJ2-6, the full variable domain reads EPEVTQTPSHQVTQMGQEVILRCVPISNHLYFYWYRQILGQKVEFLVSFYNNEISEKSEIFDDQFSVERPDGSNFTLKIRSTKLEDSAMYFCASSEWRDSGANVLTFGAGSRLTVL.

CDR3 DNA: TGTGCCAGCAGTTACTCGAGGGCGCACGAGCAGTACTTC. Residues: CASSYSRAHEQYF. The V call is TRBV6-5, the J call TRBJ2-7, with D perhaps matching TRBD2 (5 bases). The CDR3 runs 13 residues. With 0 bases removed from V and 5 bases from J, the gap between germline ends came to 8 bases. Germline assignment: CDR1 MNHEY and CDR2 SVGAGI.

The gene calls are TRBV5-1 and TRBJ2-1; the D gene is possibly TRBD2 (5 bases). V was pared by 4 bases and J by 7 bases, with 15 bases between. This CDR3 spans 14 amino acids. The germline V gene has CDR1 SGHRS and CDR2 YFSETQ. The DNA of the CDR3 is TGCGCCAGCAGCACCCCTAGCACTTGGAATGAGCAGTTCTTC. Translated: CASSTPSTWNEQFF.

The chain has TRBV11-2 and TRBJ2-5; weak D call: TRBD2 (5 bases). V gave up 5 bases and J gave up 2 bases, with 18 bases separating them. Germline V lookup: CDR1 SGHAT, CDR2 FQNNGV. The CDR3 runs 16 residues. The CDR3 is CASSPPMAGAQETQYF. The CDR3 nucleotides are TGTGCCAGCAGCCCTCCTATGGCGGGTGCACAAGAGACCCAGTACTTC.